A single sample gave rise to the 25 T cell receptor beta chains below, sequenced in a study of blood T cell repertoires in COVID-19. Repertoires were generated with immunoSEQ multiplex PCR, while TCRdb's copy carries only in-frame clones and drops some. The sample has around 300,000 clones, over 75% seen once. Source material: peripheral blood. The receptors originated from a woman aged 65 to 85 with acute or convalescent COVID-19.

The chain combines TRBV10-1 with TRBJ1-1; D not certain. Germline V gene sequence: CDR1 WNHNN, CDR2 SYGVQD (reference sequence). The CDR3 runs 13 residues. The V gene lost 7 bases and the J gene lost 6 bases, with 15 bases spanning the gap. CDR3 residues: CASKEGPWAEAFF. The CDR3 bases are TGCGCCAGCAAAGAGGGCCCATGGGCTGAAGCTTTCTTT.

The chain's CDR3 is CASSSGFSPLHF. CDR3 sequence (DNA): TGTGCCAGCAGTTCAGGTTTTTCACCCCTCCACTTT. The rearrangement uses TRBV9 and TRBJ1-6, with D uncertain. The CDR3 is 12 residues long. Trimming removed 5 bases at V and 9 bases at J, with 9 bases between. Germline V gene sequence: CDR1 SGDLS, CDR2 YYNGEE.

The V gene is TRBV10-3, the J gene TRBJ1-3, with TRBD1 matching over 9 bases. From germline, CDR1 is ENHRY and CDR2 SYGVKD. Trimming at V came to 5 bases and at J to 2 bases, leaving 4 bases not matched to a gene. There are 15 residues in the CDR3. Here the CDR3 reads CAISTGTGTGNTIYF. The CDR3 DNA follows: TGTGCCATCAGTACCGGGACAGGGACTGGAAACACCATATATTTT.

The rearrangement joins TRBV29-1 to TRBJ1-5; D might be TRBD1 (6 bases). V was pared by 4 bases and J by 0 bases, with 10 bases between. This CDR3 is built from 14 residues. From germline, CDR1 is SQVTM and CDR2 ANQGSEA. The DNA for the CDR3 is TGCAGCGTTGGGGGGCCTAATAGCAATCAGCCCCAGCATTTT. Its protein product is CSVGGPNSNQPQHF.

The chain is built from TRBV5-6 and TRBJ2-5; D ambiguous. Germline V gives CDR1 SGHDT, CDR2 YYEEEE. The CDR3 has 12 residues. V was pared by 4 bases and J by 3 bases, with 7 bases between. CDR3 in amino acids: CASSLLEETQYF. Written as DNA, the CDR3 is TGTGCCAGCAGCCTCCTTGAAGAGACCCAGTACTTC.

The V call is TRBV19, the J call TRBJ1-6; 10 bases are shared with TRBD1. This CDR3 has 18 amino acids. CDR1 and CDR2 from the germline V gene are LNHDA and SQIVND (reference sequence). Trimming at V came to 5 bases and at J to 11 bases, leaving 18 bases not matched to a gene. CDR3 DNA: TGTGCCAGTAGTCTTCGGGACAGGGGAACGCACCAACATACACCCCTCCACTTT. It translates to CASSLRDRGTHQHTPLHF.

This clone was detected once. This chain's CDR3 is CAWRPTGFSPLHF. The CDR3 coding sequence is TGTGCCTGGAGGCCGACAGGGTTTTCACCCCTCCACTTT. J is TRBJ1-6 and V is TRBV30, with 7 bases fitting TRBD1. Germline values: CDR1 GTSNPN, CDR2 SVGIG (reference sequence). The CDR3 consists of 13 residues. The junction had 5 bases not matched to a gene; V was cut back by 3 bases and J by 9 bases.

The CDR3 DNA sequence: TGTGCCAGCAGCTCCCCTGGCAGGGGCATTAGCTACACCTTC. This encodes CASSSPGRGISYTF. The chain carries TRBV7-9 and TRBJ1-2; possibly TRBD1 for D (6 bases). The CDR3 has 14 amino acids. Germline V CDR1 and CDR2: SEHNR, FQNEAQ (reference sequence). The V gene lost 4 bases and the J gene lost 9 bases, with 18 bases spanning the gap.

V is TRBV24-1 and J is TRBJ1-5; a weak D match, TRBD1 (6 bases). The germline V gene has CDR1 KGHDR and CDR2 SFDVKD. CDR3 length: 16 amino acids. Trimming pared 6 bases from V and 0 bases from J, leaving 14 bases between. For the CDR3, the DNA is TGTGCCACCAGTCCTGGACAGCTATATAGCAATCAGCCCCAGCATTTT. Encoded protein: CATSPGQLYSNQPQHF.

The CDR3 DNA follows: TGCGCCAGCAGTGAGAACGGGGGGCGCACTGAAGCTTTCTTT. Protein: CASSENGGRTEAFF. This chain uses TRBV10-2 with TRBJ1-1, with TRBD1 as a possible D gene (6 bases). Germline-derived CDR1 and CDR2 are WSHSY and SAAADI. V lost 2 bases and J lost 4, with 11 bases in between. CDR3 size: 14 residues.

The chain links TRBV9 to TRBJ2-2, with 12 nucleotides matching TRBD2. This CDR3 region has 18 residues. J gave up 4 bases and V 0 bases, and 7 bases lay outside the gene matches. Germline V CDR1 and CDR2: SGDLS, YYNGEE. As DNA, the CDR3 is TGTGCCAGCAGCGTAGCTAGCGGGGGGGCCGTTGGCACCGGGGAGCTGTTTTTT. Amino acids: CASSVASGGAVGTGELFF.

This clone was detected only a few times. This chain uses TRBV11-3 with TRBJ1-6; possibly TRBD1 for D (5 bases). CDR3 length: 13 amino acids. V was trimmed by 3 bases and J by 7 bases, leaving 7 bases between them. Germline-derived CDR1 and CDR2 are SGHNT and YENEEA. CDR3 DNA sequence: TGTGCCAGCAGCTTGGGGCGGAATTCACCCCTCCACTTT. Amino acid sequence: CASSLGRNSPLHF.

This clone was seen once. The same CDR3 is also encoded by other DNA sequences in this sample. The rearrangement links TRBV5-1 to TRBJ1-1, with D maybe TRBD1 (5 bases). The germline CDR1 and CDR2 sequences are SGHRS and YFSETQ. The length of the CDR3 is 15 residues. V gave up 2 bases and J gave up 1 base, with 12 bases separating them. As DNA, the CDR3 is TGCGCCAGCAGCTTCCTCGGGGGAGCGAACACTGAAGCTTTCTTT. Translation gives CASSFLGGANTEAFF.

V gene TRBV6-2 or TRBV6-3 combines with J gene TRBJ1-2, with a tentative D call TRBD1 (5 bases). Germline V CDR1 and CDR2: MNHEY, SVGEGT. Deletions cut 0 bases from V and 8 bases from J, with 13 bases between. The CDR3 loop spans 14 amino acids. DNA for the CDR3: TGTGCCAGCAGTTACTCAGTTCAGGGAAGAGGCTACACCTTC. It yields the protein CASSYSVQGRGYTF.

The DNA of the CDR3 is TGTGCCAGCAGCCAAGTGGAGGATTCACCCCTCCACTTT. Translating it yields CASSQVEDSPLHF. The V gene is TRBV3-1 (or the pseudogene TRBV3-2), the J gene TRBJ1-6; D gene unclear. The CDR3 spans 13 residues. V lost 1 base and J 8 bases, leaving 6 bases between the germline ends. The germline gives CDR1 LGHDT, CDR2 YNNKEL (reference sequence).

The chain employs TRBV3-1 (or the pseudogene TRBV3-2) and TRBJ1-3; D perhaps matches TRBD1 (6 bases). Germline V gene sequence: CDR1 LGHDT, CDR2 YNNKEL (reference sequence). This CDR3 has 14 residues. Trimming removed 3 bases at V and 4 bases at J, with 10 bases between. The DNA for the CDR3 is TGTGCCAGCAGCCAGGGACACTGGGGAAACACCATATATTTT. Translated: CASSQGHWGNTIYF.

This rearrangement joins TRBV4-1 to TRBJ2-5; 15 bases are a match to TRBD2. The CDR3 runs 20 residues. The germline V gene has CDR1 MGHRA and CDR2 YSYEKL. V shed 4 bases and J 1 base; nucleotides not matched to a gene: 13. The CDR3 spells CASSRWISGLAGGLQETQYF. The CDR3 nucleotides read TGCGCCAGCAGCCGATGGATATCGGGACTAGCGGGGGGCCTCCAAGAGACCCAGTACTTC.

Only a few counts were recorded for this clone. The CDR3 loop is CASTSLEGLAGGFNEQFF. The CDR3 DNA sequence: TGTGCCAGCACCTCCCTGGAGGGACTAGCGGGGGGTTTCAATGAGCAGTTCTTC. The chain has TRBV7-9 and TRBJ2-1; TRBD2 matches 15 bases. V lost 7 bases to trimming and J lost 6 bases; unmatched junction nucleotides: 13. In germline, CDR1 is SEHNR, CDR2 FQNEAQ (reference sequence). This CDR3 has 18 amino acids.

The genes are TRBV6-1 and TRBJ1-2; possibly TRBD1 for D (6 bases). CDR3 size: 13 residues. V was cut by 3 bases and J by 8 bases, with 13 bases left in between. Germline CDR1 is MNHNS and CDR2 is SASEGT. The CDR3 DNA reads TGTGCCAGCAGTGACGTACAGGGTTACGGCTACACCTTC. This codes for CASSDVQGYGYTF.

V is TRBV6-2 or TRBV6-3 and J is TRBJ1-5; possibly TRBD1 for D (6 bases). The germline V gene has CDR1 MNHEY and CDR2 SVGEGT. The CDR3 is made up of 15 amino acids. V gave up 2 bases and J gave up 1 base, with 9 bases separating them. CDR3: CASSYAGASNQPQHF. CDR3 in DNA: TGTGCCAGCAGTTACGCAGGGGCGAGCAATCAGCCCCAGCATTTT.

J is TRBJ2-2 and V is TRBV7-9, with D maybe TRBD1 (6 bases). The germline V gene encodes CDR1 SEHNR and CDR2 FQNEAQ (reference sequence). The CDR3 runs 13 residues. Between the trimmed V and J ends, which lost 7 bases and 4 bases, there was a span of 10 bases. CDR3 nucleotide sequence: TGTGCCAGCACCATACAGGGCACCGGGGAGCTGTTTTTT. Its protein product is CASTIQGTGELFF. The full variable domain, with the rest looked up from reference TRBV7-9 and TRBJ2-2, is DTGVSQNPRHKITKRGQNVTFRCDPISEHNRLYWYRQTLGQGPEFLTYFQNEAQLEKSRLLSDRFSAERPKGSFSTLEIQRTEQGDSAMYLCASTIQGTGELFFGEGSRLTVL.

This clone was found once. The rearrangement joins TRBV6-1 to TRBJ2-7, with unresolved D. Trimming cost V 1 base and J 7 bases, with 5 bases left between them. CDR1 MNHNS and CDR2 SASEGT come from the germline V gene. The length of the CDR3 is 11 residues. CDR3 in DNA: TGTGCCAGCAGTGAAGGCCGGGAGCAGTACTTC. This gives the protein CASSEGREQYF.

The chain couples TRBV7-8 to TRBJ1-1; 9 positions match TRBD1. The junction had 5 bases not matched to a gene; V was cut back by 5 bases and J by 1 base. CDR1 is SGHVS, CDR2 FQNEAQ, per germline. There are 15 residues in the CDR3. Here the CDR3 DNA reads TGTGCCAGCAGCATCCCGGGACAGGGGAACACTGAAGCTTTCTTT. Amino acid sequence: CASSIPGQGNTEAFF.

The V and J genes are TRBV4-2 and TRBJ2-5; possible D gene TRBD1, 5 bases. The CDR3 extends over 15 amino acids. V lost 0 bases and J 5 bases, leaving 13 bases between the germline ends. The germline V gene encodes CDR1 LGHNA and CDR2 YNFKEQ. The CDR3 DNA is TGTGCCAGCAGCCAAGATTACAGGTCGGAGGAGACCCAGTACTTC. Protein sequence: CASSQDYRSEETQYF.

The CDR3 is CAWEKNRRDRGGGEYF. The CDR3 nucleotides read TGTGCCTGGGAAAAAAATAGGCGGGACAGGGGTGGAGGAGAGTACTTC. The gene calls are TRBV30 and TRBJ2-7; 10 bases line up with TRBD1. Germline V gives CDR1 GTSNPN, CDR2 SVGIG (reference sequence). V gave up 5 bases and J gave up 11 bases; unmatched junction bases: 21. The CDR3 sequence is 16 residues long.